This T cell receptor (beta chain) was captured by sequencing in a study of immune evolution from preneoplasia to lung adenocarcinoma. TCRdb's table, derived via immunoSEQ multiplex PCR, lists solely in-frame clones and lacks some. The data contain several thousand clones, roughly 73% of them singletons. Broader study findings: Normal lung had the highest top T cell clone frequencies. Later-stage lesions appeared to have more T cells, more diversity, less clonality.

Each case's diagnosis was confirmed by two pathologists on H&E. As to this clone: Antigen unknown.

Sequenced sample: FFPE adjacent normal lung tissue. The sequence came from a person aged 60 to 85 with lung adenocarcinoma.

CDR3 sequence reads: CASSIAGGGHYGYTF. The CDR3 DNA follows: TGTGCCAGCAGCATCGCCGGTGGGGGCCACTATGGCTACACCTTC. This chain joins TRBV13 and TRBJ1-2, with a tentative D call TRBD1 (6 bases). CDR1 PRHDT and CDR2 FYEKMQ come from the germline V gene (reference sequence). Trimming pared 5 bases from V and 3 bases from J, leaving 16 bases between. The length of the CDR3 is 15 residues. The variable domain in full, completed from reference TRBV13 and TRBJ1-2, reads AAGVIQSPRHLIKEKRETATLKCYPIPRHDTVYWYQQGPGQDPQFLISFYEKMQSDKGSIPDRFSAQQFSDYHSELNMSSLELGDSALYFCASSIAGGGHYGYTFGSGTRLTVV.